This T cell receptor beta chain was sequenced in a study of shared clonotypes between healthy human individuals. V lost 0 bases and J 2 bases, leaving 14 bases between the germline ends. The length of the CDR3 is 17 residues. Germline V lookup: CDR1 SGHVS, CDR2 FQNEAQ. Data came from immunoSEQ multiplex PCR; TCRdb stores just in-frame clones and leaves some out. The sample yields 1,400,000 or so clones, approximately 98.5% seen once. The material sequenced was naive CD4+ T cells sorted from blood. Specified subset: CD45RA+ positively selected. The TCR comes from a man in his thirties or forties in good health. The rearrangement uses TRBV7-8 and TRBJ1-5, with D perhaps TRBD1 (5 bases). The CDR3 here is CASSLAGRVLGNQPQHF. CDR3 DNA sequence: TGTGCCAGCAGCTTAGCGGGGCGGGTGCTTGGCAATCAGCCCCAGCATTTT.